A single sample is the source of the 13 T cell receptor beta chains below, sequenced in a study of blood T cell repertoires in COVID-19. TCRdb's copy holds only in-frame clones and misses some; the assay was immunoSEQ multiplex PCR. The profile shows 270,000 or so clones, roughly nine tenths of them singletons. The sample taken for sequencing was peripheral blood. These receptors were collected from a woman between 40 and 50 years old who had recovered from COVID-19.

The chain carries TRBV7-3 and TRBJ2-5; maybe TRBD2 (8 bases). V was pared by 4 bases and J by 4 bases, with 19 bases between. Germline V gene sequence: CDR1 SGHTA, CDR2 FQGTGA. This CDR3 has 16 residues. In DNA form, the CDR3 reads TGTGCCAGCAGCTCAGGGGGAGCGGGGGTAGGAGAGACCCAGTACTTC. This sequence encodes CASSSGGAGVGETQYF.

For the CDR3, the DNA is TGTGCCAGCAGCCCTATGGGGGCGGTCGAGCAGTACTTC. Its protein is CASSPMGAVEQYF. The rearrangement joins TRBV14 to TRBJ2-7; perhaps TRBD1 as D (6 bases). V was trimmed by 4 bases and J by 6 bases, leaving 13 bases between them. The CDR3 contains 13 residues. Germline V gene data show CDR1 as SGHDN and CDR2 as FVKESK.

This chain uses TRBV11-2 with TRBJ2-5; 7 bases align to TRBD1. J was trimmed by 2 bases and V by 1 base; bases with no gene match: 10. This CDR3 is built from 17 residues. CDR1 is SGHAT, CDR2 FQNNGV, per germline. The CDR3 sequence: CASSLALRGGLQETQYF. CDR3 DNA sequence: TGTGCCAGCAGCTTAGCCCTTCGAGGGGGCCTGCAAGAGACCCAGTACTTC.

This chain uses TRBV7-2 with TRBJ2-5; D unclear. Trimming took 3 bases from V and 2 from J, leaving 10 bases between them. This CDR3 has 14 amino acids. The germline CDR1 and CDR2 sequences are SGHTA and FQGNSA. The CDR3 spells CASSFPNFQETQYF. CDR3 DNA sequence: TGTGCCAGCAGCTTCCCGAACTTTCAAGAGACCCAGTACTTC.

The chain employs TRBV4-3 and TRBJ2-1; a possible D gene is TRBD2 (6 bases). Germline CDR1 and CDR2: LGHNA and YSLEER. This CDR3 region has 16 residues. V was clipped by 1 base and J by 0 bases, with 10 bases between them. The CDR3, as DNA: TGCGCCAGCAGCCAAGTTACCGGGGGCTCCTACAATGAGCAGTTCTTC. It specifies CASSQVTGGSYNEQFF.

J is TRBJ1-4 and V is TRBV3-1 (or the pseudogene TRBV3-2), with D possibly being TRBD1 (6 bases). V was shortened by 4 bases and J by 1 base, with 10 bases between the two germline ends. Germline V lookup: CDR1 LGHDT, CDR2 YNNKEL (reference sequence). This CDR3 contains 15 residues. For the CDR3, the DNA is TGTGCCAGCAGCCGGCCGGGACAAACTAATGAAAAACTGTTTTTT. It translates to CASSRPGQTNEKLFF.

The V call is TRBV6-5, the J call TRBJ2-7; the match to TRBD2 covers 9 bases. The junction had 7 bases not matched to a gene; V was cut back by 5 bases and J by 2 bases. Per germline, CDR1 MNHEY and CDR2 SVGAGI. The CDR3 contains 15 residues. DNA of the CDR3: TGTGCCAGCAGTACCCTAGCGGGACTTACCTACGAGCAGTACTTC. Translated, it gives CASSTLAGLTYEQYF.

The rearrangement links TRBV11-3 to TRBJ2-1, with D perhaps matching TRBD2 (6 bases). Germline lookup yields CDR1 SGHNT and CDR2 YENEEA. Trimming took off 5 bases at V and 7 bases at J, with 15 bases between the two ends. The length of the CDR3 is 14 residues. CDR3: CASSRRAELNEQFF. The DNA for the CDR3 is TGTGCCAGCAGCCGGAGGGCGGAATTAAATGAGCAGTTCTTC.

V gene TRBV5-4 combines with J gene TRBJ2-3; D is perhaps TRBD2 (5 bases). This CDR3 region has 16 residues. With 1 base removed from V and 2 bases from J, the gap between germline ends came to 14 bases. Germline CDR1 is SGHNT and CDR2 is YYREEE (reference sequence). CDR3 in amino acids: CASSLSGGLDTDTQYF. The CDR3 nucleotides are TGTGCCAGCAGCTTGTCCGGCGGGCTGGACACAGATACGCAGTATTTT.

This chain joins TRBV7-9 and TRBJ2-1, with 10 bases identical to TRBD2. The length of the CDR3 is 16 residues. The V segment lost 2 bases and the J segment 7 bases; nucleotides outside the gene matches: 8. Germline V CDR1 and CDR2: SEHNR, FQNEAQ (reference sequence). CDR3 bases: TGTGCCAGCAGCTTACCTAGCGGGAGAGATGGGAATGAGCAGTTCTTC. Translating it yields CASSLPSGRDGNEQFF.

The rearrangement joins TRBV7-2 to TRBJ2-3, with TRBD2 matching 12 bases. Losses at the gene ends were 3 bases for V and 4 bases for J; bases not matched to a gene: 5. CDR1 and CDR2 (germline): SGHTA, FQGNSA. CDR3 length: 16 amino acids. In DNA form, the CDR3 reads TGTGCCAGCAGCTTCGTGACTAGCGGGGGACCAGATACGCAGTATTTT. Encoded protein: CASSFVTSGGPDTQYF.

The chain combines TRBV6-5 with TRBJ2-1; TRBD1 matches at 11 bases. The V segment lost 7 bases and the J segment 8 bases; nucleotides outside the gene matches: 7. Germline V gene lookup returns CDR1 MNHEY and CDR2 SVGAGI. This CDR3 has 14 residues. In DNA form, the CDR3 reads TGTGCCAGCACTCCGGGACAGGGGGTCTATGAGCAGTTCTTC. Translating it yields CASTPGQGVYEQFF.

This chain joins TRBV5-1 and TRBJ2-7; 7 bases agree with TRBD1. The CDR3 length is 16 residues. The V and J ends lost 5 bases and 1 base, in that order; junction bases with no gene match: 12. Germline assignment: CDR1 SGHRS and CDR2 YFSETQ. The CDR3 is CASRFIQGVRSYEQYF. CDR3 in DNA: TGCGCCAGCAGGTTCATCCAGGGGGTTAGGTCCTACGAGCAGTACTTC.